This T cell receptor (beta chain) was documented in a study of blood T cell repertoires in COVID-19. This table comes from immunoSEQ multiplex PCR, and its TCRdb copy is limited to in-frame clones, with some not included. The sample shows about 220,000 clones, around 84% of them seen only once. CDR3 length equals 17 residues. Germline V lookup: CDR1 SGHNT, CDR2 YYREEE (reference sequence). V trimming: 3 bases; J trimming: 0 bases; junction bases outside the gene matches: 10. The rearrangement joins TRBV5-4 to TRBJ1-1; 8 bases are a match to TRBD1. Sequencing input: peripheral blood. The TCR was taken from a woman aged 55-70 years who had recovered from COVID-19. CDR3 in amino acids: CASSSRDRTFLNTEAFF. DNA of the CDR3: TGTGCCAGCAGCTCGAGGGACAGGACTTTCCTGAACACTGAAGCTTTCTTT.